This T cell receptor (beta chain) is from a study of Tregs in tolerant kidney transplant recipients. General observations from the study: Expanding Tregs on activated donor B cells appeared to best identify donor-specific TCRbeta clones.

Concerning this clone: Its antigen is as yet unknown.

Unstimulated Tregs (CD4+CD25+CD127-) and CD4+CD25- non-Tregs were sorted from PBMCs. This CDR3 contains 15 residues. Between the trimmed V and J ends, which lost 7 bases and 7 bases, there was a span of 22 bases. The germline CDR1 and CDR2 sequences are SNHLY and FYNNEI. The data were produced by immunoSEQ multiplex PCR, yet TCRdb's version contains in-frame clones alone and is incomplete. The repertoire consists of roughly 250,000 clones, with around 82% occurring once and the leading ten covering approximately 0.69%. The origin of this receptor is a human donor in good health. Material: CD4+ T cells from blood. V gene TRBV2 combines with J gene TRBJ1-2; no firm D call. The CDR3 nucleotides are TGTGCCAGCATTCGAATAGAGGCATCGGAAGGTGGCTACACCTTC. It codes for CASIRIEASEGGYTF.